This TCR beta chain comes out of a study of CXCR3-negative and CXCR3-positive naive CD8 T cells. Study-level points and caveats: CXCR3-positive naive cells had more hydrophobic TRB CDR3s than CXCR3-negative naive cells.

5' RACE that incorporated UMI labels was used to prepare the TRB cDNA libraries. TCRdb reprocessed the 5' RACE reads and reports one entry per CDR3 protein, with no DNA. The listing contains roughly 63,000 distinct CDR3 sequences. CDR1 DFQATT and CDR2 SNEGSKA come from the germline V gene (reference sequence). The CDR3 totals 15 residues. As to this clonotype: What it binds is unknown.

The V and J genes are TRBV20-1 and TRBJ2-1; TCRdb selects TRBD1, and the lack of DNA leaves this call unchecked. Material: naive CXCR3+ CD8+ T cells from blood. The subset is: CD45RO-CCR7+CD27+CD95- naive CD8+ T cells expressing CXCR3 (TNR3+). The source of this sequence is a human donor in good health. Some clones in this sample may be carry-over from other donors' samples. The CDR3 sequence is CSAPRGLEGGNEQFF.